The 22 T cell receptor beta chains below all came from one sample that was sequenced in a study of cytomegalovirus exposure and HLA in healthy donors. The method was immunoSEQ multiplex PCR; TCRdb's version includes in-frame clones alone and lacks a portion of them. There are about 160,000 clones in the sample; about 86% occur only once, and 5.7% lies in the top ten. The sample was PBMCs. Receptors were obtained from a woman between 25 and 40 years old in good health and CMV-seronegative.

The chain combines TRBV10-2 with TRBJ2-2, with TRBD1 matching 10 bases. The germline V gene has CDR1 WSHSY and CDR2 SAAADI. The CDR3 spans 14 residues. V trimming: 5 bases; J trimming: 8 bases; junction bases outside the gene matches: 5. CDR3 nucleotides: TGCGCCAGCAGTTTGGACAGGGGGAGAGGGGAGCTGTTTTTT. Translation: CASSLDRGRGELFF.

This clone occurred once. The chain combines TRBV28 with TRBJ2-5, with 7 bases aligning to TRBD1. Per germline, CDR1 MDHEN and CDR2 SYDVKM. CDR3 length: 15 residues. Losses at the gene ends were 4 bases for V and 2 bases for J; bases not matched to a gene: 7. In DNA, the CDR3 is TGTGCCAGCAGTTCTTACACAGGGGATCAAGAGACCCAGTACTTC. Amino acid sequence: CASSSYTGDQETQYF.

This sequence joins TRBV6-6 and TRBJ1-5; a possible D gene is TRBD1 (5 bases). V dropped 2 bases and J dropped 1 base, with 6 bases sitting between them. Germline V gene lookup returns CDR1 MNHNY and CDR2 SVGAGI (reference sequence). This CDR3 spans 14 amino acids. CDR3 nucleotide sequence: TGTGCCAGCAGTTACGGACAAAGCAATCAGCCCCAGCATTTT. This sequence encodes CASSYGQSNQPQHF.

The chain uses TRBV30 and TRBJ1-2; the D is unclear. V dropped 2 bases and J dropped 1 base, with 11 bases sitting between them. CDR1 and CDR2 (germline): GTSNPN, SVGIG (reference sequence). The CDR3 extends over 14 amino acids. CDR3 sequence reads: CAWSNVGLNYGYTF. The CDR3 coding sequence is TGTGCCTGGAGTAATGTCGGCCTTAACTATGGCTACACCTTC.

The rearrangement links TRBV9 to TRBJ2-3; D remains unclear. Trimming stripped 6 bases from V and 2 bases from J, with 13 bases between. The CDR3 runs to 14 residues. CDR1 SGDLS and CDR2 YYNGEE come from the germline V gene. CDR3 bases: TGTGCCAGCAACACGGGTCCTCTCACAGATACGCAGTATTTT. It is translated as CASNTGPLTDTQYF.

The chain links TRBV28 to TRBJ2-7; TRBD1 agrees at 7 bases. There are 14 residues in the CDR3. Per germline, CDR1 MDHEN and CDR2 SYDVKM. With V trimmed by 5 bases and J by 1 base, 5 bases remained unmatched. CDR3 nucleotides: TGTGCCAGCAGTCCGACAGGGATTTCCTACGAGCAGTACTTC. Translating it yields CASSPTGISYEQYF.

V usage is TRBV5-1 and J usage is TRBJ2-1; D uncertain. Trimming removed 0 bases from V and 6 bases from J, with 10 bases in between. The germline V gene encodes CDR1 SGHRS and CDR2 YFSETQ. CDR3 size: 14 residues. Written as DNA, the CDR3 is TGCGCCAGCAGCTTGGTGGGATCGCCCAATGAGCAGTTCTTC. This sequence encodes CASSLVGSPNEQFF.

This clone was seen just once. The chain has TRBV12-5 and TRBJ1-1, with D uncertain. This CDR3 contains 13 residues. The V and J ends lost 6 bases and 6 bases respectively, with 14 bases between them. From germline, CDR1 is LGHNT and CDR2 FRNRAP. CDR3 sequence (DNA): TGTGCTAGTGGCCTTGGGTCAGGTGCTGAAGCTTTCTTT. It specifies CASGLGSGAEAFF.

This rearrangement joins TRBV7-2 to TRBJ2-2; TRBD2 aligns across 10 bases. V trimming: 8 bases; J trimming: 6 bases; junction bases outside the gene matches: 9. CDR3 length: 15 amino acids. Germline CDR1 reads SGHTA; CDR2 reads FQGNSA. The CDR3: CASRSGGALPGELFF. The CDR3 DNA reads TGTGCCAGCCGGAGCGGGGGGGCCCTCCCCGGGGAGCTGTTTTTT.

The genes are TRBV29-1 and TRBJ2-7; the D gene could be TRBD1 or TRBD2 (5 bases each). CDR3 length: 13 residues. The germline V gene has CDR1 SQVTM and CDR2 ANQGSEA. V was cut by 1 base and J by 0 bases, with 7 bases left in between. CDR3 sequence reads: CSVEVGTSYEQYF. The CDR3 coding sequence is TGCAGCGTTGAAGTGGGGACCTCCTACGAGCAGTACTTC.

The chain links TRBV4-3 to TRBJ2-7, with D perhaps matching TRBD1 (6 bases). Deletions cut 4 bases from V and 6 bases from J, with 19 bases between. This CDR3 spans 15 amino acids. CDR1 is LGHNA and CDR2 is YSLEER in the germline V gene. CDR3 in DNA: TGCGCCAGCAGCCTCAATCCGGGGCAGGGGCGCGAGCAGTACTTC. Amino acids: CASSLNPGQGREQYF.

V gene TRBV7-3 combines with J gene TRBJ2-2; D is perhaps TRBD1 or TRBD2 (5 bases each). The CDR3 has 15 residues. V gave up 5 bases and J gave up 5 bases, with 15 bases separating them. Germline values: CDR1 SGHTA, CDR2 FQGTGA. The DNA of the CDR3 is TGTGCCAGCAGCGCATCCGGGACCAAAACCGGGGAGCTGTTTTTT. It encodes CASSASGTKTGELFF.

This clone was seen a few times. The chain uses TRBV2 and TRBJ1-4; D is undetermined. This CDR3 spans 14 amino acids. V lost 5 bases and J lost 7, with 14 bases in between. Germline V gene sequence: CDR1 SNHLY, CDR2 FYNNEI. The CDR3 DNA reads as TGTGCCAGCAGTTTAACAGCCTCGGGTGAAAAACTGTTTTTT. Translated: CASSLTASGEKLFF.

The J gene is TRBJ1-2, the V gene TRBV9; 9 positions match TRBD1. The CDR3 extends over 19 amino acids. Germline CDR1 reads SGDLS; CDR2 reads YYNGEE. V lost 3 bases and J lost 4; bases outside the gene matches: 19. CDR3 amino acids: CASSGDGTGTLGALYGYTF. The CDR3 nucleotides are TGTGCCAGCAGCGGAGATGGGACAGGGACACTAGGGGCCCTCTATGGCTACACCTTC.

The V call is TRBV28, the J call TRBJ2-3; D not resolved. CDR3 length: 15 residues. Germline assignment: CDR1 MDHEN and CDR2 SYDVKM. V was trimmed by 5 bases and J by 3 bases, leaving 15 bases between them. The CDR3 loop reads CASSASKQGTDTQYF. As DNA, the CDR3 is TGTGCCAGCAGTGCCTCAAAACAAGGGACAGATACGCAGTATTTT. The whole variable domain, filled in from reference TRBV28 and TRBJ2-3, reads DVKVTQSSRYLVKRTGEKVFLECVQDMDHENMFWYRQDPGLGLRLIYFSYDVKMKEKGDIPEGYSVSREKKERFSLILESASTNQTSMYLCASSASKQGTDTQYFGPGTRLTVL.

This clone was seen a handful of times. The rearrangement joins TRBV7-9 to TRBJ1-2; D unresolved. Deletions cut 5 bases from V and 4 bases from J, with 14 bases between. This CDR3 is 14 amino acids long. Germline V gene lookup returns CDR1 SEHNR and CDR2 FQNEAQ (reference sequence). The CDR3 nucleotides are TGTGCCAGCAGCCCCCAAGGTTTTGGCTATGGCTACACCTTC. This translates into CASSPQGFGYGYTF.

This sequence joins TRBV19 and TRBJ2-1; the D gene is possibly TRBD2 (6 bases). This CDR3 has 11 amino acids. In germline, CDR1 is LNHDA, CDR2 SQIVND (reference sequence). V lost 5 bases and J 15 bases, leaving 14 bases between the germline ends. This CDR3 reads CASSFREVGFF. As DNA, the CDR3 is TGTGCCAGTAGTTTCAGGGAGGTCGGGTTCTTC.

The chain uses TRBV4-1 and TRBJ2-7; D not certain. The CDR3 has 13 amino acids. V was clipped by 2 bases and J by 9 bases, with 14 bases between them. Germline lookup yields CDR1 MGHRA and CDR2 YSYEKL. The CDR3 loop reads CASSQRGDLGQYF. DNA for the CDR3: TGCGCCAGCAGCCAAAGAGGCGATTTGGGGCAGTACTTC.

About this clone: Other DNA sequences of this sample code for an identical CDR3. The rearrangement uses TRBV4-1 and TRBJ2-7; D call uncertain. V was trimmed by 1 base and J by 2 bases, leaving 6 bases between them. Germline values: CDR1 MGHRA, CDR2 YSYEKL. The CDR3 length is 13 residues. In nucleotides, the CDR3 is TGCGCCAGCAGCCAAGTAGGTCCCTACGAGCAGTACTTC. Translating it yields CASSQVGPYEQYF.

The V call is TRBV6-5, the J call TRBJ2-7; 7 positions match TRBD1. With 6 bases clipped from V and 6 bases from J, the junction kept 8 bases outside the gene matches. This CDR3 comprises 13 residues. The germline gives CDR1 MNHEY, CDR2 SVGAGI. The DNA of the CDR3 is TGTGCCAGCAGATCACAGGGGTATAGCGAGCAGTACTTC. Translation gives CASRSQGYSEQYF.

The chain has TRBV5-1 and TRBJ2-1; TRBD2 matches at 14 bases. CDR1 and CDR2 (germline): SGHRS, YFSETQ. V lost 1 base and J lost 3; bases outside the gene matches: 9. The CDR3 loop spans 19 amino acids. The CDR3 coding sequence is TGCGCCAGCAGCTTGACCGGGACTAGCGGGGGAGCACGCTACAATGAGCAGTTCTTC. It specifies CASSLTGTSGGARYNEQFF.

The chain links TRBV27 to TRBJ2-1, with TRBD2 as a possible D gene (6 bases). The germline V and J ends were trimmed by 3 bases and 2 bases, with 11 bases remaining between them. Germline CDR1 and CDR2: MNHEY and SMNVEV (reference sequence). The CDR3 spans 15 residues. This CDR3 is CASSLGGIAYNEQFF. In DNA, the CDR3 is TGTGCCAGCAGTTTGGGGGGAATAGCCTACAATGAGCAGTTCTTC.